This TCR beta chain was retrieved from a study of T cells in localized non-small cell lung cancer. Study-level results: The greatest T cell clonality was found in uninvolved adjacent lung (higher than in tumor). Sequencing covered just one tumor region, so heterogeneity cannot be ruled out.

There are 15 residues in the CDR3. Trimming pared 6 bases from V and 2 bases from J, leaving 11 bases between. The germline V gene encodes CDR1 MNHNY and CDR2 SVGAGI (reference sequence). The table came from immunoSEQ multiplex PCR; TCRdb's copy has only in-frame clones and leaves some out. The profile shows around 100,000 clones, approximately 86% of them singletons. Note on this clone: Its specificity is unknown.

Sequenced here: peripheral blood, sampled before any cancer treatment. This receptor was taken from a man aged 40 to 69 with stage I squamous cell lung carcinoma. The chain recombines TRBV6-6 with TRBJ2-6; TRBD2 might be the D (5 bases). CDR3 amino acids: CASRLTGTGANVLTF. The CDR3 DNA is TGTGCCAGCAGACTCACGGGGACTGGGGCCAACGTCCTGACTTTC.